These 8 T cell receptor beta chains were all obtained from the same sample, sequenced in a study of T cell responses to AZD1222 COVID-19 vaccine. Clones were sequenced by immunoSEQ multiplex PCR, and TCRdb holds only the in-frame ones, with some missing. The top ten clones hold around 3% of a sample with fewer than 130,000 clones, about 95% of them seen once. The sample in question was peripheral blood, obtained 28 days after the second AZD1222 dose. These receptors all stem from an adult who received the AZD1222 COVID-19 vaccine.

The V call is TRBV5-1, the J call TRBJ2-5; weak D call: TRBD1 (6 bases). The V end was cut by 5 bases, the J end by 2 bases, with 13 bases between. Per germline, CDR1 SGHRS and CDR2 YFSETQ. The CDR3 is 14 amino acids. The CDR3 coding sequence is TGCGCCAGCAGTGGGGGCAGCGTACAAGAGACCCAGTACTTC. Residues: CASSGGSVQETQYF. Together with reference TRBV5-1 and TRBJ2-5, the CDR3 gives the full variable domain: KAGVTQTPRYLIKTRGQQVTLSCSPISGHRSVSWYQQTPGQGLQFLFEYFSETQRNKGNFPGRFSGRQFSNSRSEMNVSTLELGDSALYLCASSGGSVQETQYFGPGTRLLVL.

The chain recombines TRBV6-5 with TRBJ1-2; D not certain. The length of the CDR3 is 13 residues. Germline V gives CDR1 MNHEY, CDR2 SVGAGI. The V gene lost 4 bases and the J gene lost 1 base, with 7 bases spanning the gap. The CDR3 here is CASSSTVNYGYTF. CDR3 nucleotide sequence: TGTGCCAGCAGTTCCACAGTTAACTATGGCTACACCTTC.

V usage is TRBV13 and J usage is TRBJ1-4; D unresolved. The CDR3 is made up of 14 amino acids. Germline loops: CDR1 PRHDT, CDR2 FYEKMQ (reference sequence). With 2 bases removed from V and 4 bases from J, the gap between germline ends came to 8 bases. CDR3 residues: CASSLMFNNEKLFF. The CDR3 DNA is TGTGCCAGCAGCTTAATGTTTAATAATGAAAAACTGTTTTTT. Combining the CDR3 with reference TRBV13 and TRBJ1-4 gives the whole variable domain AAGVIQSPRHLIKEKRETATLKCYPIPRHDTVYWYQQGPGQDPQFLISFYEKMQSDKGSIPDRFSAQQFSDYHSELNMSSLELGDSALYFCASSLMFNNEKLFFGSGTQLSVL.

The CDR3 region has the DNA TGTGCCAGCAGCCTCATCGGGGGCGAAGTAGCTTTCTTT. Translating it yields CASSLIGGEVAFF. This chain joins TRBV3-1 (or the pseudogene TRBV3-2) and TRBJ1-1; D is possibly TRBD1 (6 bases). There are 13 residues in the CDR3. The V end lost 4 bases, the J end lost 10 bases, and 16 bases lay between the germline ends. Germline V CDR1 and CDR2: LGHDT, YNNKEL (reference sequence).

The rearrangement joins TRBV12-3 or TRBV12-4 to TRBJ2-7; D is undetermined. This CDR3 is 13 amino acids long. The V gene lost 3 bases and the J gene lost 2 bases, with 8 bases spanning the gap. CDR3 sequence: CASSLTSTYEQYF. The CDR3 region has the DNA TGTGCCAGCAGTTTGACCTCGACCTACGAGCAGTACTTC.

V is TRBV11-3 and J is TRBJ2-7; tentatively, D is TRBD1 (8 bases). Germline V lookup: CDR1 SGHNT, CDR2 YENEEA. This CDR3 comprises 14 residues. With 5 bases removed from V and 2 bases from J, the gap between germline ends came to 13 bases. CDR3 nucleotides: TGTGCCAGCAGCCAGCGGGACAGGCCCTACGAGCAGTACTTC. It translates to CASSQRDRPYEQYF. The whole variable domain, filled in from reference TRBV11-3 and TRBJ2-7, reads EAGVVQSPRYKIIEKKQPVAFWCNPISGHNTLYWYLQNLGQGPELLIRYENEEAVDDSQLPKDRFSAERLKGVDSTLKIQPAELGDSAVYLCASSQRDRPYEQYFGPGTRLTVT.

The J gene is TRBJ2-2, the V gene TRBV7-9; no clear D. Germline CDR1 is SEHNR and CDR2 is FQNEAQ (reference sequence). Trimming pared 5 bases from V and 4 bases from J, leaving 11 bases between. The CDR3 totals 14 residues. The DNA of the CDR3 is TGTGCCAGCAGCCCTCGGACCCGCACCGGGGAGCTGTTTTTT. It yields the protein CASSPRTRTGELFF.

The chain joins TRBV7-6 to TRBJ2-1; 10 bases agree with TRBD2. The germline gives CDR1 SGHVS, CDR2 FNYEAQ. J was trimmed by 7 bases and V by 5 bases; bases with no gene match: 14. The length of the CDR3 is 17 residues. In DNA, the CDR3 is TGTGCCAGCAGCCACCCCTTACCGGGACTAGCGAAGAATGAGCAGTTCTTC. It yields the protein CASSHPLPGLAKNEQFF. Variable domain in full (rest from reference TRBV7-6 and TRBJ2-1): GAGVSQSPRYKVTKRGQDVALRCDPISGHVSLYWYRQALGQGPEFLTYFNYEAQQDKSGLPNDRFSAERPEGSISTLTIQRTEQRDSAMYRCASSHPLPGLAKNEQFFGPGTRLTVL.